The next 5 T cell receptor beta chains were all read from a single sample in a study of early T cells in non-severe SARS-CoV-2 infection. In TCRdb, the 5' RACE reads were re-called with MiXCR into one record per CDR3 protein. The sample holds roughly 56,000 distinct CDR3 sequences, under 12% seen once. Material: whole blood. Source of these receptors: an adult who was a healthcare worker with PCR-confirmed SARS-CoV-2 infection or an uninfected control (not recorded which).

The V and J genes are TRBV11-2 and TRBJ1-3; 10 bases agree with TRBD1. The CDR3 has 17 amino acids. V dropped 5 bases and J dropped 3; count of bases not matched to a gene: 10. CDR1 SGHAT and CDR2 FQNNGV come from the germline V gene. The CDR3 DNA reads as TGTGCCAGCAGCCCGGGACAGGGGCATTACTTTGGAAACACCATATATTTT. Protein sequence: CASSPGQGHYFGNTIYF.

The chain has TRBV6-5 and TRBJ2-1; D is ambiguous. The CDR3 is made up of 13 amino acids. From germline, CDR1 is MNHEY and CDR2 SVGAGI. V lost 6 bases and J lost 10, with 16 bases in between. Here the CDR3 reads CASSRALLREQFF. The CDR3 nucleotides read TGTGCCAGCAGCCGCGCCCTCCTTCGGGAGCAGTTCTTC.

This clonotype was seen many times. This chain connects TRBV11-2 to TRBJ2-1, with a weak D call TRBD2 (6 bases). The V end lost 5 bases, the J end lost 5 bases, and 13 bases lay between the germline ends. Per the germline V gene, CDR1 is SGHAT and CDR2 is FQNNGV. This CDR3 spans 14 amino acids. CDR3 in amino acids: CASSPNTGDNEQFF. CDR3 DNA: TGTGCCAGCAGCCCCAACACGGGGGACAATGAGCAGTTCTTC.

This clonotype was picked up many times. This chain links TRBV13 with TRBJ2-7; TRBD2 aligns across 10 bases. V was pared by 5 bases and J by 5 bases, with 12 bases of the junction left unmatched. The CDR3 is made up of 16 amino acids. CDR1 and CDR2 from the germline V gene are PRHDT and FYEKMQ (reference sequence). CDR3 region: CASSRPLAGARNEQYF. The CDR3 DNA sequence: TGTGCCAGCAGCCGACCCCTAGCGGGAGCAAGGAACGAGCAGTACTTC.

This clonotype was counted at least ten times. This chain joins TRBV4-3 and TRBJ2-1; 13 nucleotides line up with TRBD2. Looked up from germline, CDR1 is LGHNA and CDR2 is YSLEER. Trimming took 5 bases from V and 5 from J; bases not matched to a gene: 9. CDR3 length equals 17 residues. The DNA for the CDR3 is TGCGCCAGCAGCAAGGCCCCAGGACTAGCGGGAGACAATGAGCAGTTCTTC. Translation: CASSKAPGLAGDNEQFF.